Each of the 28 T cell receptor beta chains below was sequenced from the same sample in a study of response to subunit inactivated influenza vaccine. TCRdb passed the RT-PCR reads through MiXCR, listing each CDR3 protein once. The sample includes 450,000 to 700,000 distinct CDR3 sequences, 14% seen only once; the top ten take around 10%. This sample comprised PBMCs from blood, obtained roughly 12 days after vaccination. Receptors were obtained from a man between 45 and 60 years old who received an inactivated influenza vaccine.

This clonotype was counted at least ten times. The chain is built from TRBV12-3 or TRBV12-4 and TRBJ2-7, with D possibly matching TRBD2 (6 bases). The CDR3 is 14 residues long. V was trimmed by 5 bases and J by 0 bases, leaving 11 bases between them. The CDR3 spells CASSQTGSSYEQYF. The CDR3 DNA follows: TGTGCCAGCAGTCAAACCGGGAGCTCCTACGAGCAGTACTTC.

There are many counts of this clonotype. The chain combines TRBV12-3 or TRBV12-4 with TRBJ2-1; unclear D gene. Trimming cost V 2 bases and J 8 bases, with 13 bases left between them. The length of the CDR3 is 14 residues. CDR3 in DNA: TGTGCCAGCAGTTTATTCCTAGGGCCCCATGAGCAGTTCTTC. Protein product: CASSLFLGPHEQFF.

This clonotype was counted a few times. The CDR3 here is CASSLATGNPGNTIYF. Written as DNA, the CDR3 is TGTGCCAGCAGCTTAGCGACAGGGAACCCTGGAAACACCATATATTTT. The chain joins TRBV7-9 to TRBJ1-3; 7 nucleotides line up with TRBD1. The CDR3 is made up of 16 amino acids. J lost 2 bases, V lost 0 bases, and 4 bases had no gene match. Germline V gene lookup returns CDR1 SEHNR and CDR2 FQNEAQ (reference sequence).

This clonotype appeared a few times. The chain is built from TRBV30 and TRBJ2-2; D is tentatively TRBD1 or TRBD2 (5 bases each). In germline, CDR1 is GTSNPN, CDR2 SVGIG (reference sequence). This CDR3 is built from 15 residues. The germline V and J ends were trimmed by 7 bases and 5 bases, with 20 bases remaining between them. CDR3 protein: CASLKGPGLTGELFF. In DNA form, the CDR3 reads TGTGCCTCCCTGAAGGGACCAGGGTTAACCGGGGAGCTGTTTTTT.

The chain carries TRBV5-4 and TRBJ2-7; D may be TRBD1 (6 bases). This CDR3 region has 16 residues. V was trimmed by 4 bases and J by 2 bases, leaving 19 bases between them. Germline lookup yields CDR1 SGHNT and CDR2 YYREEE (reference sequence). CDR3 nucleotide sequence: TGTGCCAGCAGCCGGGACCCCGGACAGCCGACCTACGAGCAGTACTTC. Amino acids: CASSRDPGQPTYEQYF.

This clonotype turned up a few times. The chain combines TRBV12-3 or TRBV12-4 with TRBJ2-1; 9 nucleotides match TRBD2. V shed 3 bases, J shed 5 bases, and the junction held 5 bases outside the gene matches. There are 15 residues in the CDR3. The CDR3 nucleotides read TGTGCCAGCAGTTTGGGAGCGGGGGGACACAATGAGCAGTTCTTC. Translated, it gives CASSLGAGGHNEQFF.

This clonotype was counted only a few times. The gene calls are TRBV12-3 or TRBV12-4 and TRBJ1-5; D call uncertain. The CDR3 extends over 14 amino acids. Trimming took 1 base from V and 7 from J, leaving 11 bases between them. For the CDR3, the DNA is TGTGCCAGCAGTTTAGTAGGGTTAGGGCAGCCCCAGCATTTT. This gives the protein CASSLVGLGQPQHF.

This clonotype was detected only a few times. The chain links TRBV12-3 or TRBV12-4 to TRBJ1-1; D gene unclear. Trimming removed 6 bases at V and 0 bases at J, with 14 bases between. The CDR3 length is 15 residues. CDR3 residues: CASSHWERMNTEAFF. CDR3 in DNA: TGTGCCAGCAGCCACTGGGAACGTATGAACACTGAAGCTTTCTTT.

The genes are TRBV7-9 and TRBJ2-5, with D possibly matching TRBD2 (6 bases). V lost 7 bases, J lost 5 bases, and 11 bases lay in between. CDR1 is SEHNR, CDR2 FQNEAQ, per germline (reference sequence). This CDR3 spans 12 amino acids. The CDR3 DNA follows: TGTGCCAGCACCTCGGAGGGGGAGACCCAGTACTTC. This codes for CASTSEGETQYF. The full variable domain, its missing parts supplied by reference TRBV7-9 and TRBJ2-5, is DTGVSQNPRHKITKRGQNVTFRCDPISEHNRLYWYRQTLGQGPEFLTYFQNEAQLEKSRLLSDRFSAERPKGSFSTLEIQRTEQGDSAMYLCASTSEGETQYFGPGTRLLVL.

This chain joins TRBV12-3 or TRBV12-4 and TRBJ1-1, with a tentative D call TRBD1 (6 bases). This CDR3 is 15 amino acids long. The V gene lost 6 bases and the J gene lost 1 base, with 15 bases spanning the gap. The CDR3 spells CASSLWTAQNTEAFF. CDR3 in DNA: TGTGCCAGCAGCCTCTGGACAGCCCAGAACACTGAAGCTTTCTTT.

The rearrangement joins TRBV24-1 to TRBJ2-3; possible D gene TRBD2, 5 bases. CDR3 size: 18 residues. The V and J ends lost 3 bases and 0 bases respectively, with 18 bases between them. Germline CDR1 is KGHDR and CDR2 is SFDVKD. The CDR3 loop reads CATSDISAEVGSTDTQYF. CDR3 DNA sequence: TGTGCCACCAGTGATATTTCGGCGGAGGTGGGGAGCACAGATACGCAGTATTTT.

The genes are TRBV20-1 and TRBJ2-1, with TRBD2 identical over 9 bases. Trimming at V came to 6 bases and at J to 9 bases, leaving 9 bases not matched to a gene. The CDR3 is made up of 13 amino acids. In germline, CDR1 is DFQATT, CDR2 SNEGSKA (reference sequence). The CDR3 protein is CSAERKREVEQFF. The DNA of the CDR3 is TGCAGTGCCGAGAGGAAGCGGGAGGTTGAGCAGTTCTTC.

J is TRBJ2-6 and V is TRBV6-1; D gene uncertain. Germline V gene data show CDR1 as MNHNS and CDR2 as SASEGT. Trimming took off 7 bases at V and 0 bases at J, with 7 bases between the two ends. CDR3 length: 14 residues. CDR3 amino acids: CASNQISGANVLTF. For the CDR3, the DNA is TGTGCCAGCAACCAGATCTCTGGGGCCAACGTCCTGACTTTC.

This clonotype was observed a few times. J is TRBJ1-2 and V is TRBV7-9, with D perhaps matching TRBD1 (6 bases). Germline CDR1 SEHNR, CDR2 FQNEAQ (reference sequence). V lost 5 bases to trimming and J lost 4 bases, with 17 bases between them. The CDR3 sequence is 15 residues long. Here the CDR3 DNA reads TGTGCCAGCAGCCCCGATCAGGGGTTTGGCTATGGCTACACCTTC. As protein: CASSPDQGFGYGYTF.

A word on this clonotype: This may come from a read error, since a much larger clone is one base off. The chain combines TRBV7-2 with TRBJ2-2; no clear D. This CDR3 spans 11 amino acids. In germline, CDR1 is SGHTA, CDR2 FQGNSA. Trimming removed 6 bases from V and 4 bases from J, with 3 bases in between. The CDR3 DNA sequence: TGTGCCAGCAGGCTCACCGGGGAGCTGTTTTTT. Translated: CASRLTGELFF.

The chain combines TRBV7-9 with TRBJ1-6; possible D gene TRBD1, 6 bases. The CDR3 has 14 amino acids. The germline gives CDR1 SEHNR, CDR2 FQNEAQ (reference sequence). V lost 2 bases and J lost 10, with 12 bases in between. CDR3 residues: CASSLLGGGSPLHF. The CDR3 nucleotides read TGTGCCAGCAGCTTACTCGGGGGCGGATCACCCCTCCACTTT. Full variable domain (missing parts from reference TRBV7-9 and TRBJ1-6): DTGVSQNPRHKITKRGQNVTFRCDPISEHNRLYWYRQTLGQGPEFLTYFQNEAQLEKSRLLSDRFSAERPKGSFSTLEIQRTEQGDSAMYLCASSLLGGGSPLHFGNGTRLTVT.

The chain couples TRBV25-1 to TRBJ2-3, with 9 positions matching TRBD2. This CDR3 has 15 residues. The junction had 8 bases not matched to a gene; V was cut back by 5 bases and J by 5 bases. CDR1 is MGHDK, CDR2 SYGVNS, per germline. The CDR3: CASSLGHSGGDTQYF. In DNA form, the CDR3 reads TGTGCCAGCAGTCTGGGGCATAGCGGGGGAGATACGCAGTATTTT.

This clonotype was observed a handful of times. The CDR3 DNA reads TGTGCCAGCAAGGCAGGCCCTCGAGGTACGCAGTATTTT. Its translation is CASKAGPRGTQYF. The chain recombines TRBV2 with TRBJ2-3; D unresolved. The CDR3 runs to 13 residues. Germline lookup yields CDR1 SNHLY and CDR2 FYNNEI. Trimming removed 7 bases at V and 8 bases at J, with 16 bases between.

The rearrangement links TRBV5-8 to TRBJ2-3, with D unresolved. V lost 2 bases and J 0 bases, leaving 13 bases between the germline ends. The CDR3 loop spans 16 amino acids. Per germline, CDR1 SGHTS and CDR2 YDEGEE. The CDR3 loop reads CASSLVGPASTDTQYF. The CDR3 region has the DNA TGTGCCAGCAGCTTAGTCGGGCCCGCTAGCACAGATACGCAGTATTTT.

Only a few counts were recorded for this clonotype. The CDR3 bases are TGCAGTGCTCGACCGCTCTCTGGAAACACCATATATTTT. Translating it yields CSARPLSGNTIYF. V is TRBV20-1 and J is TRBJ1-3; D gene uncertain. Trimming left V 5 bases short and J 0 bases short, with 8 bases between. Germline V CDR1 and CDR2: DFQATT, SNEGSKA (reference sequence). CDR3 size: 13 residues.

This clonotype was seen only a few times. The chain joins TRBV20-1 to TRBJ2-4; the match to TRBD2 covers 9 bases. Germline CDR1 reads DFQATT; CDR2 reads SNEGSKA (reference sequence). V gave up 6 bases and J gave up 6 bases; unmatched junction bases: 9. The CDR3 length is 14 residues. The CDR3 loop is CSAAGTSSPNIQYF. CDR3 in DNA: TGCAGTGCGGCCGGGACTAGCTCCCCAAACATTCAGTACTTC.

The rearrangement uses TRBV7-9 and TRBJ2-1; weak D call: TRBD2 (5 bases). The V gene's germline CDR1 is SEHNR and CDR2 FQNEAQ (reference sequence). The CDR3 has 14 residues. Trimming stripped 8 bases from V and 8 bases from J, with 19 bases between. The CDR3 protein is CASLGGRKSDEQFF. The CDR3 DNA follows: TGTGCCAGCCTTGGAGGCCGGAAGTCGGATGAGCAGTTCTTC.

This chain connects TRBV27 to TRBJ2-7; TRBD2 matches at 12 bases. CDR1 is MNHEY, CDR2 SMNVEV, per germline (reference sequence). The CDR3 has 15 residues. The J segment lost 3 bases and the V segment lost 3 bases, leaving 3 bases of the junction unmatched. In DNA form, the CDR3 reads TGTGCCAGCAGTTTGGCTAGCGGGAGGGTCTACGAGCAGTACTTC. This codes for CASSLASGRVYEQYF.

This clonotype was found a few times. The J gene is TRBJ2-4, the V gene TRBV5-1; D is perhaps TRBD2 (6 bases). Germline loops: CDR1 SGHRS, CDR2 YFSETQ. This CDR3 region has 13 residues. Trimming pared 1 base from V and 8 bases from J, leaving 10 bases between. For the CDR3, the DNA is TGCGCCAGCAGCTTGTCTTCGGGAGACATTCAGTACTTC. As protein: CASSLSSGDIQYF.

Here the CDR3 DNA reads TGTGCCGTCAGGGGGCCTAGCCCGCCGGAAGCTTTCTTT. It specifies CAVRGPSPPEAFF. The chain is built from TRBV7-9 and TRBJ1-1, with 8 bases lining up with TRBD1. J was trimmed by 8 bases and V by 11 bases; bases with no gene match: 13. Germline V lookup: CDR1 SEHNR, CDR2 FQNEAQ (reference sequence). The CDR3 is made up of 13 amino acids.

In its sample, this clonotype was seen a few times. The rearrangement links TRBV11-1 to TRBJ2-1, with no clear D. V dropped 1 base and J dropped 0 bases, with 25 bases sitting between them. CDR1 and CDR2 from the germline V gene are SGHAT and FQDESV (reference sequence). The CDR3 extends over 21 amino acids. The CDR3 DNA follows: TGTGCCAGCAGCTTAGATTCGAGCATTAGTTGGAGCGCTAGCTCCTACAATGAGCAGTTCTTC. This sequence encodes CASSLDSSISWSASSYNEQFF.

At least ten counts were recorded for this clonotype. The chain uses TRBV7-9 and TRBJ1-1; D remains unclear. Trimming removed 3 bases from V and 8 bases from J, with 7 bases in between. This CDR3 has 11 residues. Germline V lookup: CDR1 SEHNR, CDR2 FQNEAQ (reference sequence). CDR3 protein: CASSFLGEAFF. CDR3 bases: TGTGCCAGCAGCTTCCTAGGGGAAGCTTTCTTT.

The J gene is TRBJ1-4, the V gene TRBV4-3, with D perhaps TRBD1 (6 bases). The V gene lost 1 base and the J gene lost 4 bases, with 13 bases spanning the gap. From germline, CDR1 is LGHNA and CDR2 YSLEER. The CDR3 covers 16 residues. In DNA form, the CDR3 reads TGCGCCAGCAGCCAAGCGTTAGGGGGAGTTAATGAAAAACTGTTTTTT. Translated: CASSQALGGVNEKLFF.